The entry that follows covers one T cell receptor (beta chain) sequence. Antigen: not known. These data originate in a study of T cell responses to AZD1222 COVID-19 vaccine. Study-wide results and caveats: Sampling captured repertoires only after the peak T cell response. Two doses of AZD1222 preceded a rise in Spike-specific TCR breadth and depth. There were mostly white British donors and more females than males, and clonal diversity was possibly underestimated. In the spike-specific TCR repertoire, nearly half reportedly target unmutated variant regions.

The CDR3 has 16 residues. Germline-derived CDR1 and CDR2 are LGHNA and YSLEER. J was trimmed by 6 bases and V by 0 bases; bases with no gene match: 3. Clones were read by immunoSEQ multiplex PCR, and TCRdb kept only the in-frame ones, dropping some. Of about 150,000 clones listed, about 90% are singletons. The sequencing used peripheral blood, collected 28 days after the second dose of the MenACWY control vaccine. The chain links TRBV4-3 to TRBJ2-1; 12 bases match TRBD2. The origin of this receptor is an adult who received the MenACWY meningococcal vaccine as a control. The CDR3 DNA reads TGCGCCAGCAGCCAAGAACTAGCGGGAGGTGGCAATGAGCAGTTCTTC. Protein: CASSQELAGGGNEQFF.